This T cell receptor beta chain was captured in a study of T cells after yellow fever vaccination. Study background: Preparation of fractions with low cell numbers was performed using SMART-Seq v4 Ultra Low Input. Whole-study results and caveats: Most primary-vaccination clones recurred post-booster (approximately 96% CD4, roughly 91% CD8). Of the clonotypes, a small share occurred in both CD4 and CD8 compartments. A faster peak, day 5 versus 15, was reached by the weaker secondary response.

Deletions cut 3 bases from V and 5 bases from J, with 16 bases between. The germline V gene encodes CDR1 SNHLY and CDR2 FYNNEI. The CDR3 contains 15 residues. At least ten counts were recorded for this clonotype. The antigen is unknown. TCRdb re-analysed the 5' RACE reads in MiXCR, keeping a single row per CDR3 protein. This table has about 53,000 distinct CDR3 sequences, around 6.9% appearing once. This material consisted of CD8+ T cells sorted from PBMCs, taken on the day of the first yellow fever vaccination. This chain joins TRBV2 and TRBJ1-2; D ambiguous. The clonotype was recovered from a young man who received the YFV17D yellow fever vaccine. CDR3 coding DNA: TGTGCCAGCAGTGAGACGTATTCCCCCTCGTATGGCTACACCTTC. It yields the protein CASSETYSPSYGYTF. Full variable domain (outside the CDR3, taken from reference TRBV2 and TRBJ1-2): EPEVTQTPSHQVTQMGQEVILRCVPISNHLYFYWYRQILGQKVEFLVSFYNNEISEKSEIFDDQFSVERPDGSNFTLKIRSTKLEDSAMYFCASSETYSPSYGYTFGSGTRLTVV.